This record concerns one T cell receptor (beta chain) sequence. This specimen comes from a study of T cell responses to AZD1222 COVID-19 vaccine. Trimming at V came to 5 bases and at J to 0 bases, leaving 9 bases not matched to a gene. This CDR3 has 18 residues. Per germline, CDR1 SGHTA and CDR2 FQGNSA. Measured with immunoSEQ multiplex PCR; TCRdb has only the in-frame clones, and not every one. The data contain 98,000 or so clones, about 88% of them singletons. The sequence was obtained from an adult who received the AZD1222 COVID-19 vaccine. Sample: peripheral blood, taken 28 days after the second AZD1222 dose. This rearrangement joins TRBV7-2 to TRBJ2-1, with 11 nucleotides matching TRBD2. The CDR3 spells CASSTGTSGFSSYNEQFF. The CDR3 region has the DNA TGTGCCAGCAGCACCGGGACTAGCGGTTTTAGCTCCTACAATGAGCAGTTCTTC.